This T cell receptor (beta chain) was identified in a study of cytomegalovirus exposure and HLA in healthy donors. Germline V gene sequence: CDR1 SGHKS, CDR2 YYEKEE (reference sequence). Trimming pared 4 bases from V and 4 bases from J, leaving 12 bases between. The CDR3 has 14 amino acids. PCR involved 60 Vbeta and 13 Jbeta primers. Measured with immunoSEQ multiplex PCR; TCRdb has only the in-frame clones, and not every one. The sample shows about 160,000 clones, 70% to 90% of them seen only once. The sample holds one count of this clone. The specimen was PBMCs. This rearrangement joins TRBV5-5 to TRBJ2-1; D might be TRBD2 (5 bases). This receptor was identified in a young woman in good health and CMV-seronegative. The CDR3 protein is CASSPRGSYNEQFF. The CDR3 DNA follows: TGTGCCAGCAGCCCTCGGGGTAGTTACAATGAGCAGTTCTTC.